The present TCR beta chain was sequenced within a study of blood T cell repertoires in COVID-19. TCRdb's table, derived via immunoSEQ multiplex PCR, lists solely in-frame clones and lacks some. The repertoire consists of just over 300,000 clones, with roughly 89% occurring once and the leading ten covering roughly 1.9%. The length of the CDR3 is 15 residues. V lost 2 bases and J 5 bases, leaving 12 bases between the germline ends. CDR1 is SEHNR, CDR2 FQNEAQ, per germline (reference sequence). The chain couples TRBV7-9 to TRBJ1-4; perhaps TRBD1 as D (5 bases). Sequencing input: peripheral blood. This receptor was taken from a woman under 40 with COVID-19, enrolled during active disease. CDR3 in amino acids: CASSLSGTGNEKLFF. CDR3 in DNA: TGTGCCAGCAGCTTAAGCGGGACGGGGAATGAAAAACTGTTTTTT.